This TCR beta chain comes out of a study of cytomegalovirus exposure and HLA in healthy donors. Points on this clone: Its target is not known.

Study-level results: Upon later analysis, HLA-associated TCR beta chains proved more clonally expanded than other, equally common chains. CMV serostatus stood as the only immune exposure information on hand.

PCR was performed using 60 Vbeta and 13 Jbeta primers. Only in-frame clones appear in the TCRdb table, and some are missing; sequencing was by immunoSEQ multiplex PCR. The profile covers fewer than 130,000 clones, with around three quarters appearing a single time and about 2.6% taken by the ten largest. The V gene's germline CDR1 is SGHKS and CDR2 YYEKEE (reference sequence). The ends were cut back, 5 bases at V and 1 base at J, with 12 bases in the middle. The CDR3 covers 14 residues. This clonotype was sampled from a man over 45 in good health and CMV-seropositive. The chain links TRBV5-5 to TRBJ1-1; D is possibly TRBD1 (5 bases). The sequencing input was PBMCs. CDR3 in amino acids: CASSRPGGNTEAFF. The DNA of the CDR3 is TGTGCCAGCAGTCGACCGGGGGGGAACACTGAAGCTTTCTTT. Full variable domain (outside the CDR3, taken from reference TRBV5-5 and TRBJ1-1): DAGVTQSPTHLIKTRGQQVTLRCSPISGHKSVSWYQQVLGQGPQFIFQYYEKEERGRGNFPDRFSARQFPNYSSELNVNALLLGDSALYLCASSRPGGNTEAFFGQGTRLTVV.